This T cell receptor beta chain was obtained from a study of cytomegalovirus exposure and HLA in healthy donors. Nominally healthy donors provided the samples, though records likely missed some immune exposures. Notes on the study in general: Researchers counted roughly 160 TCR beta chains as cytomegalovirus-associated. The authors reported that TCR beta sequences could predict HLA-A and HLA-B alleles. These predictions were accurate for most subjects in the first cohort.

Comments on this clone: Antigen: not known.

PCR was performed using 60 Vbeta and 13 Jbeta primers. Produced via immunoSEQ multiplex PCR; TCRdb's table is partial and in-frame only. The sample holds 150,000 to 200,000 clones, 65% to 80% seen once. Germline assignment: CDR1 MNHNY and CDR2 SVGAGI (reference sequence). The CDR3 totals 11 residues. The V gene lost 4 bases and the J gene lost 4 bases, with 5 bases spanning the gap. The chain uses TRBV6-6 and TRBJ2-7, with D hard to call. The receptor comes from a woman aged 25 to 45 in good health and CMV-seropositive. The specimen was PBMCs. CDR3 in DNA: TGTGCCAGCAGTTCCCCGTACGAGCAGTACTTC. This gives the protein CASSSPYEQYF.